The 2 T cell receptor beta chains presented below share a single source sample, sequenced in a study of blood T cell repertoires in COVID-19. Data came from immunoSEQ multiplex PCR; TCRdb stores just in-frame clones and leaves some out. There are roughly 100,000 clones in the sample; 80% to 85% occur only once, and 15% lies in the top ten. The sequencing input was peripheral blood. Receptors were obtained from a woman aged 80 or over with acute or convalescent COVID-19.

The rearrangement uses TRBV2 and TRBJ2-3; TRBD2 might be the D (5 bases). V dropped 7 bases and J dropped 0 bases, with 14 bases sitting between them. This CDR3 is 15 amino acids long. Germline V gene sequence: CDR1 SNHLY, CDR2 FYNNEI. The CDR3 DNA is TGTGCCAGCACCAAATCGGAGCGGAGCACAGATACGCAGTATTTT. It yields the protein CASTKSERSTDTQYF.

This clone was picked up one time. The chain combines TRBV5-1 with TRBJ2-2, with TRBD2 as a possible D gene (6 bases). Germline CDR1 SGHRS, CDR2 YFSETQ. Trimming stripped 4 bases from V and 4 bases from J, with 17 bases between. The CDR3 is made up of 16 amino acids. The CDR3 sequence is CASSTTTSLATGELFF. CDR3 DNA sequence: TGCGCCAGCAGCACAACGACTAGTTTGGCCACCGGGGAGCTGTTTTTT.